The 24 T cell receptor beta chains in this list originate from one sample, sequenced in a study of early T cells in non-severe SARS-CoV-2 infection. TCRdb re-called the 5' RACE reads with MiXCR, one entry per CDR3 protein. The data contain about 71,000 distinct CDR3 sequences, 12% of them singletons. Sequences were derived from whole blood, sampled at baseline. These receptors originate from an adult who was a healthcare worker with PCR-confirmed SARS-CoV-2 infection or an uninfected control (not recorded which).

Only a few counts were recorded for this clonotype. The chain joins TRBV5-1 to TRBJ2-3; possibly TRBD1 or TRBD2 for D (5 bases each). Trimming cost V 4 bases and J 3 bases, with 18 bases left between them. CDR3 length: 16 residues. Germline V gene sequence: CDR1 SGHRS, CDR2 YFSETQ. CDR3 sequence: CASSPWGPAGTDTQYF. CDR3 coding DNA: TGCGCCAGCAGCCCTTGGGGACCCGCAGGGACAGATACGCAGTATTTT.

This chain connects TRBV19 to TRBJ2-7, with 8 bases matching TRBD2. V was clipped by 4 bases and J by 1 base; unmatched bases: 9. The CDR3 length is 16 residues. The germline CDR1 and CDR2 sequences are LNHDA and SQIVND (reference sequence). CDR3 in DNA: TGTGCCAGTAGTAAGCGGCCGGGACTAGATTCCTACGAGCAGTACTTC. This sequence encodes CASSKRPGLDSYEQYF.

In this sample, this clonotype turned up a few times. The CDR3 here is CASRGGTGETQYF. CDR3 in DNA: TGTGCCAGCAGAGGAGGGACGGGGGAGACCCAGTACTTC. The rearrangement links TRBV6-6 to TRBJ2-5; the D gene is possibly TRBD2 (6 bases). CDR3 length equals 13 residues. Germline CDR1 is MNHNY and CDR2 is SVGAGI (reference sequence). V lost 6 bases, J lost 5 bases, and 13 bases lay in between.

This sequence joins TRBV20-1 and TRBJ2-5; 8 positions match TRBD1. Unmatched junction bases numbered 9, after V lost 0 bases and J lost 3 bases. Germline V gives CDR1 DFQATT, CDR2 SNEGSKA (reference sequence). The CDR3 spans 16 residues. The CDR3 DNA reads TGCAGTGCTAGAGATCAGGGGGCGAGGGGCAAAGAGACCCAGTACTTC. Its protein product is CSARDQGARGKETQYF.

A few counts support this clonotype. The J gene is TRBJ1-3, the V gene TRBV7-8; D is possibly TRBD1 (5 bases). The CDR3 contains 14 residues. Germline V lookup: CDR1 SGHVS, CDR2 FQNEAQ. Between the trimmed V and J ends, which lost 3 bases and 0 bases, there was a span of 6 bases. The CDR3 region is CASSLTASGNTIYF. In nucleotides, the CDR3 is TGTGCCAGCAGCTTGACAGCCTCTGGAAACACCATATATTTT.

This clonotype has a handful of counts. The rearrangement links TRBV6-5 to TRBJ2-2; possibly TRBD1 or TRBD2 for D (5 bases each). This CDR3 contains 14 residues. The germline V gene has CDR1 MNHEY and CDR2 SVGAGI. V gave up 4 bases and J gave up 5 bases, with 11 bases separating them. CDR3 bases: TGTGCCAGCAGTTCGGGACGGGGTACCGGGGAGCTGTTTTTT. It yields the protein CASSSGRGTGELFF.

This clonotype was detected only a few times. The genes are TRBV21-1 and TRBJ1-4; the DNA was not used to check the table's D call, TRBD1. TRBV21-1 is given as a pseudogene. The CDR3 length is 17 residues. DNA for the CDR3: TGTGCCAGCAGGGGACATATTAGACCCCCCGGGAGTGAAAAACTGTTTTTT. Amino acids: CASRGHIRPPGSEKLFF.

The gene calls are TRBV6-5 and TRBJ2-6; 9 nucleotides align to TRBD1. After removal of 6 bases from V and 2 bases from J, the junction contained 2 bases not matched to a gene. Germline assignment: CDR1 MNHEY and CDR2 SVGAGI. The CDR3 has 15 residues. The CDR3 spells CASRDRGTGANVLTF. Written as DNA, the CDR3 is TGTGCCAGCAGGGACAGGGGTACTGGGGCCAACGTCCTGACTTTC.

The CDR3 reads CASSYSERDTQYF. CDR3 sequence (DNA): TGTGCCAGCAGTTACTCGGAGCGGGATACGCAGTATTTT. V usage is TRBV6-2 or TRBV6-3 and J usage is TRBJ2-3; TRBD2 might be the D (5 bases). Germline-derived CDR1 and CDR2 are MNHEY and SVGEGT. The CDR3 extends over 13 amino acids. The V end lost 0 bases, the J end lost 6 bases, and 7 bases lay between the germline ends.

This clonotype has just a few counts. The V and J genes are TRBV18 and TRBJ1-3; D is ambiguous. The CDR3 is made up of 11 amino acids. The germline V gene has CDR1 KGHSH and CDR2 LQKENI. The V gene lost 2 bases and the J gene lost 8 bases, with 4 bases spanning the gap. CDR3 DNA: TGTGCCAGCTCACCAGGGGACACCATATATTTT. Translation gives CASSPGDTIYF.

This clonotype appeared a few times. The V and J genes are TRBV9 and TRBJ2-1; D is perhaps TRBD2 (6 bases). CDR1 and CDR2 (germline): SGDLS, YYNGEE. This CDR3 is 12 amino acids long. Trimming stripped 3 bases from V and 9 bases from J, with 10 bases between. CDR3 coding DNA: TGTGCCAGCAGCGCCCTGGGGGGTGAGCAGTTCTTC. This sequence encodes CASSALGGEQFF. The variable domain in full, completed from reference TRBV9 and TRBJ2-1, reads DSGVTQTPKHLITATGQRVTLRCSPRSGDLSVYWYQQSLDQGLQFLIQYYNGEERAKGNILERFSAQQFPDLHSELNLSSLELGDSALYFCASSALGGEQFFGPGTRLTVL.

The rearrangement uses TRBV28 and TRBJ2-1; tentative D call: TRBD2 (5 bases). Trimming left V 5 bases short and J 0 bases short, with 14 bases between. Germline V gene sequence: CDR1 MDHEN, CDR2 SYDVKM. CDR3 length: 16 residues. CDR3 coding DNA: TGTGCCAGCAGTCCGACTCCGGGAAGCTCCTACAATGAGCAGTTCTTC. This codes for CASSPTPGSSYNEQFF.

This clonotype was seen only a few times. The J gene is TRBJ1-1, the V gene TRBV25-1; unclear D gene. The V and J ends lost 8 bases and 7 bases respectively, with 11 bases between them. Looked up from germline, CDR1 is MGHDK and CDR2 is SYGVNS. This CDR3 is 11 amino acids long. The CDR3 is CASRREGEAFF. The CDR3 region has the DNA TGTGCCAGCCGTAGGGAAGGTGAAGCTTTCTTT.

This clonotype was counted between two and nine times. The CDR3 is CASSLMGGEQFF. As DNA, the CDR3 is TGTGCCAGCAGTTTAATGGGAGGTGAGCAGTTCTTC. This chain connects TRBV12-3 or TRBV12-4 to TRBJ2-1, with TRBD2 as a possible D gene (6 bases). The V end lost 2 bases, the J end lost 9 bases, and 8 bases lay between the germline ends. The CDR3 spans 12 residues.

The gene calls are TRBV3-1 and TRBJ1-2; unclear D gene. The ends were cut back, 0 bases at V and 5 bases at J, with 10 bases in the middle. The CDR3 is 14 amino acids. CDR1 LGHDT and CDR2 YNNKEL come from the germline V gene (reference sequence). The CDR3 sequence: CASSQDIRYYGYTF. The DNA for the CDR3 is TGTGCCAGCAGCCAAGATATACGGTATTATGGCTACACCTTC.

This chain uses TRBV4-2 with TRBJ2-7; 7 bases line up with TRBD2. Per germline, CDR1 LGHNA and CDR2 YNFKEQ. This CDR3 has 15 amino acids. J lost 6 bases, V lost 1 base, and 9 bases had no gene match. The CDR3: CASSQAGLGGGEQYF. The CDR3 DNA follows: TGTGCCAGCAGCCAAGCAGGGCTGGGCGGGGGCGAGCAGTACTTC.

The chain has TRBV11-3 and TRBJ2-2; D gene uncertain. CDR1 and CDR2 (germline): SGHNT, YENEEA. This CDR3 spans 12 amino acids. The V end lost 5 bases, the J end lost 6 bases, and 7 bases lay between the germline ends. This CDR3 is CASSRRAGELFF. CDR3 DNA: TGTGCCAGCAGCCGCCGGGCCGGGGAGCTGTTTTTT.

The V call is TRBV7-2, the J call TRBJ2-7; 8 bases agree with TRBD1. Unmatched junction bases numbered 12, after V lost 4 bases and J lost 7 bases. The CDR3 length is 15 residues. Germline V gene data show CDR1 as SGHTA and CDR2 as FQGNSA. The CDR3 sequence: CASSSRPGQGGEQYF. The CDR3 DNA follows: TGTGCCAGCAGCTCCCGCCCCGGACAGGGTGGGGAGCAGTACTTC. The whole variable domain, remainder taken from reference TRBV7-2 and TRBJ2-7, is GAGVSQSPSNKVTEKGKDVELRCDPISGHTALYWYRQSLGQGLEFLIYFQGNSAPDKSGLPSDRFSAERTGGSVSTLTIQRTQQEDSAVYLCASSSRPGQGGEQYFGPGTRLTVT.

This clonotype was detected many times. The chain combines TRBV3-1 with TRBJ2-3; D perhaps matches TRBD2 (7 bases). Trimming shortened V by 4 bases and J by 0 bases, and 17 bases separated the two germline ends. Germline V lookup: CDR1 LGHDT, CDR2 YNNKEL (reference sequence). This CDR3 comprises 17 residues. CDR3 nucleotide sequence: TGTGCCAGCAGCCCAGCGGGGTGGGACAAAAGCACAGATACGCAGTATTTT. This gives the protein CASSPAGWDKSTDTQYF.

The chain couples TRBV11-2 to TRBJ2-7; either TRBD1 or TRBD2 may supply D (5 bases each). The CDR3 is 12 residues long. Germline V gene data show CDR1 as SGHAT and CDR2 as FQNNGV. Trimming took off 4 bases at V and 5 bases at J, with 9 bases between the two ends. The DNA for the CDR3 is TGTGCCAGCAGCTCCGGGACCAACGAGCAGTACTTC. It encodes CASSSGTNEQYF.

The V and J genes are TRBV28 and TRBJ2-3; D not certain. The CDR3 covers 16 residues. Trimming took 3 bases from V and 0 from J, leaving 13 bases between them. Germline-derived CDR1 and CDR2 are MDHEN and SYDVKM. The CDR3 coding sequence is TGTGCCAGCAGTTTGTTCGCAGGCTTCAGCACAGATACGCAGTATTTT. Residues: CASSLFAGFSTDTQYF.

This clonotype was counted between two and nine times. The V and J genes are TRBV4-1 and TRBJ1-1; no clear D gene. Trimming removed 1 base at V and 4 bases at J, with 13 bases between. The CDR3 loop spans 15 amino acids. Germline CDR1 and CDR2: MGHRA and YSYEKL. Written as DNA, the CDR3 is TGCGCCAGCAGCCAAGGGGCGGCTCTGGGCACTGAAGCTTTCTTT. Translated: CASSQGAALGTEAFF.

The J gene is TRBJ2-1, the V gene TRBV5-1; D is possibly TRBD2 (6 bases). The V end lost 4 bases, the J end lost 3 bases, and 8 bases lay between the germline ends. Germline assignment: CDR1 SGHRS and CDR2 YFSETQ. The CDR3 has 13 residues. This CDR3 reads CASSTGGYNEQFF. The DNA for the CDR3 is TGCGCCAGCAGCACCGGGGGCTACAATGAGCAGTTCTTC.

The chain recombines TRBV6-2 or TRBV6-3 with TRBJ1-5, with TRBD1 identical over 8 bases. The CDR3 spans 14 residues. V dropped 6 bases and J dropped 9; count of bases not matched to a gene: 10. In germline, CDR1 is MNHEY, CDR2 SVGEGT. The CDR3 DNA reads as TGTGCCAGCAGGGGGGGACAGGAGGGGCCGCCCCAGCATTTT. Its protein product is CASRGGQEGPPQHF.